This entry lists 9 T cell receptor beta chains sequenced from one sample in a study of technical replicates of blood from a handful of donors. Profiled with immunoSEQ multiplex PCR; TCRdb holds only in-frame clones, not every one. There are around 70,000 clones in the sample; around 93% occur only once, and more than 0.2% lies in the top ten. The sequenced sample was T cells isolated from PBMCs. The receptors shown here come from a human donor in good health.

The rearrangement links TRBV5-4 to TRBJ2-3, with 13 bases fitting TRBD2. CDR3 length equals 16 residues. Per the germline V gene, CDR1 is SGHNT and CDR2 is YYREEE (reference sequence). The junction had 0 bases not matched to a gene; V was cut back by 2 bases and J by 0 bases. CDR3: CASSLLAGGSTDTQYF. In DNA form, the CDR3 reads TGTGCCAGCAGCTTACTAGCGGGGGGGAGCACAGATACGCAGTATTTT.

The V gene is TRBV19, the J gene TRBJ2-6; the D is unclear. Looked up from germline, CDR1 is LNHDA and CDR2 is SQIVND (reference sequence). CDR3 length: 17 amino acids. The ends were cut back, 3 bases at V and 10 bases at J, with 22 bases in the middle. CDR3 nucleotide sequence: TGTGCCAGTAGTATGCGTCACCAATGGTCGGAGAGTAACGTCCTGACTTTC. It codes for CASSMRHQWSESNVLTF.

This clone was detected only once. The chain couples TRBV4-1 to TRBJ1-2; D perhaps matches TRBD1 (5 bases). The CDR3 has 15 residues. From germline, CDR1 is MGHRA and CDR2 YSYEKL. The V and J ends lost 1 base and 3 bases respectively, with 12 bases between them. CDR3 in DNA: TGCGCCAGCAGCCAAGTACAGGTTGGTGACTATGGCTACACCTTC. Residues: CASSQVQVGDYGYTF.

The CDR3 loop reads CASSPGKAFF. The DNA for the CDR3 is TGCGCCAGCAGTCCGGGGAAAGCTTTCTTT. The V call is TRBV23-1, the J call TRBJ1-1; no clear D gene. TRBV23-1 is an ORF, and what it does is uncertain. This CDR3 spans 10 amino acids. V lost 4 bases, J lost 9 bases, and 6 bases lay in between.

V gene TRBV6-1 combines with J gene TRBJ1-1; D may be TRBD1 (5 bases). The V end was cut by 1 base, the J end by 0 bases, with 9 bases between. The germline V gene encodes CDR1 MNHNS and CDR2 SASEGT. This CDR3 contains 15 residues. CDR3 sequence reads: CASSEGPGMNTEAFF. The CDR3 DNA reads as TGTGCCAGCAGTGAAGGTCCAGGGATGAACACTGAAGCTTTCTTT.

This chain uses TRBV28 with TRBJ2-7; D call uncertain. V lost 3 bases and J 6 bases, leaving 9 bases between the germline ends. CDR3 length: 12 amino acids. The germline CDR1 and CDR2 sequences are MDHEN and SYDVKM. CDR3 protein: CASSFRQAEQYF. The CDR3 DNA sequence: TGTGCCAGCAGTTTCAGACAAGCCGAGCAGTACTTC.

The V gene is TRBV7-8, the J gene TRBJ2-7; 8 bases map to TRBD2. Germline values: CDR1 SGHVS, CDR2 FQNEAQ. The V segment lost 6 bases and the J segment 0 bases; nucleotides outside the gene matches: 4. This CDR3 has 14 amino acids. DNA for the CDR3: TGTGCCAGCAGTGCGGGAGGTCCCTCCTACGAGCAGTACTTC. This gives the protein CASSAGGPSYEQYF.

V and J are TRBV19 and TRBJ1-4; 8 positions match TRBD1. Trimming took 1 base from V and 8 from J; bases not matched to a gene: 3. The CDR3 covers 14 residues. CDR1 is LNHDA and CDR2 is SQIVND in the germline V gene (reference sequence). CDR3 protein: CASSIGQGYEKLFF. CDR3 DNA: TGTGCCAGTAGTATAGGACAGGGGTACGAAAAACTGTTTTTT. Based on the CDR3 plus reference TRBV19 and TRBJ1-4, the full variable domain is DGGITQSPKYLFRKEGQNVTLSCEQNLNHDAMYWYRQDPGQGLRLIYYSQIVNDFQKGDIAEGYSVSREKKESFPLTVTSAQKNPTAFYLCASSIGQGYEKLFFGSGTQLSVL.

The chain combines TRBV6-5 with TRBJ2-7; TRBD1 is a possible D gene (6 bases). This CDR3 spans 14 amino acids. Germline values: CDR1 MNHEY, CDR2 SVGAGI. Trimming took 1 base from V and 2 from J, leaving 9 bases between them. CDR3 nucleotides: TGTGCCAGCAGTTACTTGGGGGCAACCTACGAGCAGTACTTC. Translation gives CASSYLGATYEQYF.